This TCR beta chain originates from a study of T cell responses to AZD1222 COVID-19 vaccine. Study-level results: Within unmutated variant regions lay the reported targets of nearly half of spike-specific TCRs. With dominance at 160-218 and 743-854, vaccine-associated CD4 TCRs spanned spike. In a largely white British group with more females than males, clonal diversity was possibly underestimated.

The table came from immunoSEQ multiplex PCR; TCRdb's copy has only in-frame clones and leaves some out. The data contain approximately 150,000 clones, about 82% of them seen just once; the ten biggest clones take up approximately 5%. This clone was picked up one time. Its antigen is still unknown. After removal of 6 bases from V and 2 bases from J, the junction contained 6 bases not matched to a gene. The CDR3 has 15 amino acids. From germline, CDR1 is MNHEY and CDR2 SMNVEV (reference sequence). Material: peripheral blood, obtained 28 days after the second AZD1222 dose. This sequence originates from an adult who received the AZD1222 COVID-19 vaccine. The chain combines TRBV27 with TRBJ2-1; 8 bases match TRBD2. CDR3 region: CASRLSGTPYNEQFF. The CDR3, as DNA: TGTGCCAGCAGACTTAGCGGGACCCCCTACAATGAGCAGTTCTTC.